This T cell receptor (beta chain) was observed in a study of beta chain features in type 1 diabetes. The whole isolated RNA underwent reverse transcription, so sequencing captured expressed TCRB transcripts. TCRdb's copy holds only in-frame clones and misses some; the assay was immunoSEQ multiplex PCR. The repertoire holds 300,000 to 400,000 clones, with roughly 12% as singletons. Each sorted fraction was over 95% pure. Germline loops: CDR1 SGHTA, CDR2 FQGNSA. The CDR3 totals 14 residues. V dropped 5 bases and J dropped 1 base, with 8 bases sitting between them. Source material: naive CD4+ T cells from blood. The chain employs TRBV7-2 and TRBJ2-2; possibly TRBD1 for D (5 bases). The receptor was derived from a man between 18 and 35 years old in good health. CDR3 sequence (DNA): TGTGCCAGCAGCATGACAGTGAACACCGGGGAGCTGTTTTTT. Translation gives CASSMTVNTGELFF. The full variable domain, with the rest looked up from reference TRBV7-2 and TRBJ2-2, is GAGVSQSPSNKVTEKGKDVELRCDPISGHTALYWYRQSLGQGLEFLIYFQGNSAPDKSGLPSDRFSAERTGGSVSTLTIQRTQQEDSAVYLCASSMTVNTGELFFGEGSRLTVL.